This T cell receptor beta chain appears in the sequencing data of a study of T-cell memory formation after mild COVID-19. Looking at the study overall: Clustering of TCRs was largely donor specific.

A single record per CDR3 protein comes from TCRdb applying MiXCR to the 5' RACE reads. The sample has about 180,000 distinct CDR3 sequences, about a sixth seen once. This clonotype was counted a few times. The TCR comes from an adult woman who had mild COVID-19 (a few samples of this study predate the infection). Cell type and time point are not known. Specimen: PBMCs or a T cell subset sorted from them (not recorded which).

The CDR3 region has the DNA TGTGCCAGCTCGGGGCTCGGGACAGATACGCAGTATTTT. It yields the protein CASSGLGTDTQYF. This chain connects TRBV18 to TRBJ2-3; maybe TRBD1 (5 bases). Germline loops: CDR1 KGHSH, CDR2 LQKENI. The ends were cut back, 6 bases at V and 3 bases at J, with 10 bases in the middle. CDR3 length equals 13 residues.